This TCR beta chain was recorded in a study of spatial heterogeneity in lung cancer. This clonotype showed up just a few times. CDR3 length: 13 residues. Trimming left V 4 bases short and J 14 bases short, with 20 bases between. From germline, CDR1 is SGHDN and CDR2 FVKESK. One entry per CDR3 protein, called by TCRdb with MiXCR from the 5' RACE reads. The repertoire has approximately 12,000 distinct CDR3 sequences, about 6% of them found once; the top ten carry 10%. As for time point: sample taken at primary tumor resection. The study sequenced unsorted whole RNA from tumor, nontumor lung or frozen PBMC. The donors, fewer than 90 patients with untreated early-stage non-small cell lung cancer, provided the samples.

J is TRBJ1-2 and V is TRBV14; TRBD1 might be the D (5 bases). The sequencing used normal lung tissue next to the tumor, collected at surgery. The clonotype originates from a male donor with early-stage non-small cell lung cancer. CDR3 protein: CASSLSRDSAYTF. The CDR3 DNA reads as TGTGCCAGCAGCCTCTCCCGGGACTCCGCGTATACCTTC.